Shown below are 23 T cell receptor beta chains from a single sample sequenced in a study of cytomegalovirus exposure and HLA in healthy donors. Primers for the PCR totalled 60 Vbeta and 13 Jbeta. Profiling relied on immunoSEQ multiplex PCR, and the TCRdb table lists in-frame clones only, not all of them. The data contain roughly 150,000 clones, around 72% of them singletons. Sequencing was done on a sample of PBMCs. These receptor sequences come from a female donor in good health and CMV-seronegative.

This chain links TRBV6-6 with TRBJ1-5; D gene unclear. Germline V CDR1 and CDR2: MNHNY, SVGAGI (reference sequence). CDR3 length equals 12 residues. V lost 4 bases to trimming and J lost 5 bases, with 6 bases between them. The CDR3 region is CASSLADQPQHF. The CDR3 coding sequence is TGTGCCAGCAGTTTAGCAGATCAGCCCCAGCATTTT.

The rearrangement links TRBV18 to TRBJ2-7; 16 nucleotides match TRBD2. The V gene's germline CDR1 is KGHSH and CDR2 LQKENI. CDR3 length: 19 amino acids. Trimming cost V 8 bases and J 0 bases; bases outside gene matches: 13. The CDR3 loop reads CASAAGTSGRAKSSYEQYF. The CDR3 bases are TGTGCCAGCGCTGCCGGGACTAGCGGGAGGGCCAAAAGCTCCTACGAGCAGTACTTC.

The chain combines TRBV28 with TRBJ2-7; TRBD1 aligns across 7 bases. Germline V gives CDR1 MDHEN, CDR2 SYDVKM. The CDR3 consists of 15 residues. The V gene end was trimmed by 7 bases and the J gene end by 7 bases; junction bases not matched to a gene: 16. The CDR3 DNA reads TGTGCCAGCACCCCAGACAGGGCCCTTTGGGGGGAGCAGTACTTC. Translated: CASTPDRALWGEQYF.

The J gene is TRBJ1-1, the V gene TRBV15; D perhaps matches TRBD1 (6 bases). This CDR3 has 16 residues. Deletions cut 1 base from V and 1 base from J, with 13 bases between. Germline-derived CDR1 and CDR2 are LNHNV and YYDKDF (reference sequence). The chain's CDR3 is CATSRGAQGWNTEAFF. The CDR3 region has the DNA TGTGCCACCAGCAGAGGGGCCCAGGGGTGGAACACTGAAGCTTTCTTT.

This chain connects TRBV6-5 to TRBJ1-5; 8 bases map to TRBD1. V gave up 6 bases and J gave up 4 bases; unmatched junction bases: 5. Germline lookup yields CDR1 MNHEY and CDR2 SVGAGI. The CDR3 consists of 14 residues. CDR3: CASSVTGANQPQHF. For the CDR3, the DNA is TGTGCCAGCAGCGTGACAGGGGCAAATCAGCCCCAGCATTTT.

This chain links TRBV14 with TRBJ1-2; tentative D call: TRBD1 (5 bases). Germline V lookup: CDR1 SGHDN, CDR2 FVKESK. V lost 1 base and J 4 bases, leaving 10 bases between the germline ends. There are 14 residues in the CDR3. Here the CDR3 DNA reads TGTGCCAGCAGCCAAGCACACGGGGGCTATGGCTACACCTTC. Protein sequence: CASSQAHGGYGYTF.

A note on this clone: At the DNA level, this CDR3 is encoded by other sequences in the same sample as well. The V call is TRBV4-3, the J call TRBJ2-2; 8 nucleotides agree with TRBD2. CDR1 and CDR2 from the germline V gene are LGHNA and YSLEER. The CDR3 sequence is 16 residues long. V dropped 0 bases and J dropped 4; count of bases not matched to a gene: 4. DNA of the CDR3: TGCGCCAGCAGCCAAGACCCGGGAGGGCCCACCGGGGAGCTGTTTTTT. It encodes CASSQDPGGPTGELFF.

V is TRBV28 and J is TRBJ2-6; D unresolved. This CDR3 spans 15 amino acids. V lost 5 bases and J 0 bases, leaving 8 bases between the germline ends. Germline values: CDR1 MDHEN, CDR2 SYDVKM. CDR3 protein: CASSTASSGANVLTF. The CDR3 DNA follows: TGTGCCAGCAGTACAGCCAGCTCTGGGGCCAACGTCCTGACTTTC. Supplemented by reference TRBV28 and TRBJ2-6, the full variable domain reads DVKVTQSSRYLVKRTGEKVFLECVQDMDHENMFWYRQDPGLGLRLIYFSYDVKMKEKGDIPEGYSVSREKKERFSLILESASTNQTSMYLCASSTASSGANVLTFGAGSRLTVL.

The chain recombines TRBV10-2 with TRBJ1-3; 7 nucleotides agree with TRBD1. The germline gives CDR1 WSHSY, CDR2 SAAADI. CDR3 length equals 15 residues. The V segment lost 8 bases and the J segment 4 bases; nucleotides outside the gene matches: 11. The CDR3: CASGQTGRSGNTIYF. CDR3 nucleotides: TGCGCCAGCGGACAGACAGGGAGGAGCGGAAACACCATATATTTT.

The CDR3 is CASSQETGGQPQHF. The CDR3 DNA sequence: TGCGCCAGCAGCCAAGAGACAGGGGGTCAGCCCCAGCATTTT. The chain links TRBV4-1 to TRBJ1-5, with 9 bases aligning to TRBD1. The CDR3 runs to 14 residues. Germline V gives CDR1 MGHRA, CDR2 YSYEKL. After removal of 0 bases from V and 6 bases from J, the junction contained 0 bases not matched to a gene.

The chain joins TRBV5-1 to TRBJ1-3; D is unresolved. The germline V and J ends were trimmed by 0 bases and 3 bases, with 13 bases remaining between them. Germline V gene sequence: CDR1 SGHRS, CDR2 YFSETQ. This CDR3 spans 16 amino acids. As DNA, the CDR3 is TGCGCCAGCAGCTTGGCCTCGGGGATAGGTGGAAACACCATATATTTT. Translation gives CASSLASGIGGNTIYF.

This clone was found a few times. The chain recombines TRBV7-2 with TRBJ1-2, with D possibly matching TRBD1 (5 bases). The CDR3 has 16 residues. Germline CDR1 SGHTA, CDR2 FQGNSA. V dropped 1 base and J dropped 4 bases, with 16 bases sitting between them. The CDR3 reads CASSLGGAGVSYGYTF. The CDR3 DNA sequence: TGTGCCAGCAGCTTAGGTGGGGCAGGAGTAAGCTATGGCTACACCTTC.

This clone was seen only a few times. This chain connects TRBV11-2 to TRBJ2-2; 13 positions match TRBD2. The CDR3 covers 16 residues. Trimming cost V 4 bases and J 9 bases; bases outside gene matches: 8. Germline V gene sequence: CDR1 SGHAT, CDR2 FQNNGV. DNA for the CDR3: TGTGCCAGCAGCTCCTGGACTAGCGGGGGTACAAGGGAGCTGTTTTTT. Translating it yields CASSSWTSGGTRELFF.

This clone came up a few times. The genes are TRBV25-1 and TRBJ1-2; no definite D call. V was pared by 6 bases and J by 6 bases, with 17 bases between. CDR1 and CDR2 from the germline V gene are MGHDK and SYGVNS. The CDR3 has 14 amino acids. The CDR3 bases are TGTGCCAGCAGGTCGGTAGTAGATTGTGATGGCTACACCTTC. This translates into CASRSVVDCDGYTF.

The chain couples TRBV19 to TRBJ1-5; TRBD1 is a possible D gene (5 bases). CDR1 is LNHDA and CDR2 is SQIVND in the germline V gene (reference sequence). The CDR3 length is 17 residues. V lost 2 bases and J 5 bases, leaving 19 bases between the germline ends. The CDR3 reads CASSIRPGREVDQPQHF. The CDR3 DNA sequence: TGTGCCAGTAGTATACGCCCCGGCAGGGAGGTGGATCAGCCCCAGCATTTT.

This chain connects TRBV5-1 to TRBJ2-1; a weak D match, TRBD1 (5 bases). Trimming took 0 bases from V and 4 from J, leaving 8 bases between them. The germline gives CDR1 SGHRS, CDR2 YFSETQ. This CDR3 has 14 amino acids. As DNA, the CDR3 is TGCGCCAGCAGCTTGGGCAGGGAATACAATGAGCAGTTCTTC. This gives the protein CASSLGREYNEQFF.

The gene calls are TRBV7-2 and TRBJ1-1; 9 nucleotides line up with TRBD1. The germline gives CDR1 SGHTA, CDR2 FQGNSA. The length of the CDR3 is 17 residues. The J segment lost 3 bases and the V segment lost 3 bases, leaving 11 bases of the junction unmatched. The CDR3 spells CASSLGRQGVVDTEAFF. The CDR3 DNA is TGTGCCAGCAGCTTGGGGAGACAGGGGGTGGTGGACACTGAAGCTTTCTTT. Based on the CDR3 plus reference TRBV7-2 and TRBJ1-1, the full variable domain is GAGVSQSPSNKVTEKGKDVELRCDPISGHTALYWYRQSLGQGLEFLIYFQGNSAPDKSGLPSDRFSAERTGGSVSTLTIQRTQQEDSAVYLCASSLGRQGVVDTEAFFGQGTRLTVV.

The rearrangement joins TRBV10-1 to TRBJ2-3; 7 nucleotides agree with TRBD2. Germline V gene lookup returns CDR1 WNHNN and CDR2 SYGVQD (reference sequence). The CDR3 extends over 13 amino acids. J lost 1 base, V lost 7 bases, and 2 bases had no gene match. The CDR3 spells CASTAGGTDTQYF. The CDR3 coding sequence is TGCGCCAGCACGGCGGGGGGCACAGATACGCAGTATTTT.

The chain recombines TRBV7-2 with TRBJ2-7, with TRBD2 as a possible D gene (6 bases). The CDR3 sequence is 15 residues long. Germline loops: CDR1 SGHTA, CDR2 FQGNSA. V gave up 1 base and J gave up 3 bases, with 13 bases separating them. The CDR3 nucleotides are TGTGCCAGCAGCTTAGGGGGCGGGGCCATCTACGAGCAGTACTTC. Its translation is CASSLGGGAIYEQYF.

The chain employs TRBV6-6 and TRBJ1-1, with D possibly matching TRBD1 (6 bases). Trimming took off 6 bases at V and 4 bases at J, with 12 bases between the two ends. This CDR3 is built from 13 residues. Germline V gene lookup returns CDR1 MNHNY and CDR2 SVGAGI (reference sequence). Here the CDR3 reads CASSQGGSTEAFF. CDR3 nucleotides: TGTGCCAGCAGCCAAGGGGGTTCCACTGAAGCTTTCTTT.

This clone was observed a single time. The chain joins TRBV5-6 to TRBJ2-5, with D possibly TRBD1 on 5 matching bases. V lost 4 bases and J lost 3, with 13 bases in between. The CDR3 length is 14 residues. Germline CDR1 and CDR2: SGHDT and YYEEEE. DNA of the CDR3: TGTGCCAGCAGCCCGATGGGGCCTGAAGAGACCCAGTACTTC. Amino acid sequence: CASSPMGPEETQYF.

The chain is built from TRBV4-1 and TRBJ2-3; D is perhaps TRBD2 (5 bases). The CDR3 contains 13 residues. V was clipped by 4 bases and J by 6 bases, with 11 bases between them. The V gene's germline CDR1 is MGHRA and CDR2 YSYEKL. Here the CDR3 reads CASSPNPGDTQYF. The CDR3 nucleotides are TGCGCCAGCAGCCCGAACCCGGGGGATACGCAGTATTTT.

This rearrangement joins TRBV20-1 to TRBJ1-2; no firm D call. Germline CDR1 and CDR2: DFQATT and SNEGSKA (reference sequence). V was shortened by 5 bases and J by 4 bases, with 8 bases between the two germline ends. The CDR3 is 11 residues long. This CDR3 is CSAPVIYGYTF. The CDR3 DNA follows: TGCAGTGCTCCGGTGATCTATGGCTACACCTTC.